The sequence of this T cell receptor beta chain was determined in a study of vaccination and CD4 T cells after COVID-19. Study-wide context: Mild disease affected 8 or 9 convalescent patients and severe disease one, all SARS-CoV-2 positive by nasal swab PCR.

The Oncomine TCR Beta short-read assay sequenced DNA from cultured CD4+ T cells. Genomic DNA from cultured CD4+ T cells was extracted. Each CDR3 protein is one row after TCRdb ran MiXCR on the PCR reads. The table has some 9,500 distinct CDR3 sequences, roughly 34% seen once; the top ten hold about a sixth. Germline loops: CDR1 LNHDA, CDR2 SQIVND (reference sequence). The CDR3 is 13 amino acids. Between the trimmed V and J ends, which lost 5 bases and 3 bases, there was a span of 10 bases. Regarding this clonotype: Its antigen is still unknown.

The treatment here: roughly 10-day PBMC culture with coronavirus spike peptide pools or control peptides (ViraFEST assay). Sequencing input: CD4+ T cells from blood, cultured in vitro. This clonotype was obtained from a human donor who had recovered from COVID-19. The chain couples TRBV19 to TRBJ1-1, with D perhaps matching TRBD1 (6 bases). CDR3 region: CASSQGWDTEAFF. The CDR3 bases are TGTGCCAGTAGTCAGGGGTGGGACACTGAAGCTTTCTTT.